This passage covers 30 T cell receptor beta chains from one sample sequenced in a study. TCRdb re-called the 5' RACE reads through MiXCR, storing one row per CDR3 protein. The sample holds roughly 69,000 distinct CDR3 sequences, roughly 22% seen once. The material sequenced was memory CD4+ T cells sorted from a lymph node. The subset: memory CD4+ T cells, CD4+CD45RO+CD25-. These receptor sequences come from a female donor with breast cancer.

This clonotype has more than one count but fewer than ten. This rearrangement joins TRBV20-1 to TRBJ2-5; no firm D call. The CDR3 length is 15 residues. V lost 0 bases to trimming and J lost 5 bases, with 16 bases between them. CDR1 DFQATT and CDR2 SNEGSKA come from the germline V gene (reference sequence). CDR3 DNA sequence: TGCAGTGCTAGAGAGGGCGAAGAAGGGTGGGAGACCCAGTACTTC. This gives the protein CSAREGEEGWETQYF.

The chain combines TRBV7-3 with TRBJ1-2; D is undetermined. Trimming cost V 1 base and J 4 bases, with 25 bases left between them. From germline, CDR1 is SGHTA and CDR2 FQGTGA. There are 19 residues in the CDR3. This CDR3 is CASSLIGSTGEIRSYGYTF. The CDR3 DNA is TGTGCCAGCAGCTTAATCGGGTCTACGGGAGAGATAAGGAGCTATGGCTACACCTTC.

This clonotype is medium-sized in the sample. The V call is TRBV5-1, the J call TRBJ2-3, with D possibly matching TRBD2 (5 bases). This CDR3 has 15 residues. V dropped 1 base and J dropped 6 bases, with 15 bases sitting between them. Germline V lookup: CDR1 SGHRS, CDR2 YFSETQ. CDR3 DNA sequence: TGCGCCAGCAGCTTGCTATTCCAGGAGGCGGATACGCAGTATTTT. The encoded protein is CASSLLFQEADTQYF. The whole variable domain, remainder taken from reference TRBV5-1 and TRBJ2-3, is KAGVTQTPRYLIKTRGQQVTLSCSPISGHRSVSWYQQTPGQGLQFLFEYFSETQRNKGNFPGRFSGRQFSNSRSEMNVSTLELGDSALYLCASSLLFQEADTQYFGPGTRLTVL.

This clonotype was picked up many times. This chain connects TRBV12-3 or TRBV12-4 to TRBJ1-2; tentatively, D is TRBD1 (5 bases). Trimming pared 5 bases from V and 4 bases from J, leaving 11 bases between. The CDR3 is 13 amino acids. The CDR3 sequence: CASSPQGSYGYTF. Here the CDR3 DNA reads TGTGCCAGCAGTCCTCAGGGCTCCTATGGCTACACCTTC.

The chain uses TRBV3-1 and TRBJ2-3; TRBD2 might be the D (5 bases). Looked up from germline, CDR1 is LGHDT and CDR2 is YNNKEL (reference sequence). The V and J ends lost 2 bases and 6 bases respectively, with 18 bases between them. CDR3 size: 16 residues. CDR3 DNA: TGTGCCAGCAGCCAATCCATCTCTAGCCGAGTCGATACGCAGTATTTT. Translation: CASSQSISSRVDTQYF.

This clonotype was recorded many times. This rearrangement joins TRBV12-3 or TRBV12-4 to TRBJ2-5; D gene uncertain. The V end was cut by 4 bases, the J end by 5 bases, with 5 bases between. CDR3 length: 11 residues. CDR3 in DNA: TGTGCCAGCAGTTCCACGGAGACCCAGTACTTC. Its protein product is CASSSTETQYF.

On this clonotype itself: Mismatch with germline at one junction end may stem from a read error. This sequence joins TRBV20-1 and TRBJ2-3; D remains ambiguous. Per the germline V gene, CDR1 is DFQATT and CDR2 is SNEGSKA (reference sequence). The CDR3 runs to 11 residues. CDR3 nucleotide sequence: TGCGGTGCTACCCTACGAGATACGCAGTATTTT. Protein product: CGATLRDTQYF.

This clonotype occurred a few times. V is TRBV7-3 and J is TRBJ2-3, with 12 bases aligning to TRBD2. Unmatched junction bases numbered 10, after V lost 2 bases and J lost 7 bases. CDR1 and CDR2 from the germline V gene are SGHTA and FQGTGA. This CDR3 has 17 amino acids. CDR3: CASSLSSGRADRNTQYF. In DNA form, the CDR3 reads TGTGCCAGCAGCTTATCTAGCGGGAGGGCCGATAGGAATACGCAGTATTTT.

This clonotype was counted a few times. V gene TRBV18 combines with J gene TRBJ2-7; 7 nucleotides match TRBD2. The CDR3 runs 14 residues. V lost 2 bases, J lost 6 bases, and 7 bases stayed unmatched. Germline loops: CDR1 KGHSH, CDR2 LQKENI. CDR3 in amino acids: CASSPGGGNFEQYF. As DNA, the CDR3 is TGTGCCAGCTCACCAGGGGGGGGAAATTTCGAGCAGTACTTC.

This clonotype showed up just a few times. This sequence joins TRBV7-2 and TRBJ1-2; D remains unclear. CDR1 is SGHTA, CDR2 FQGNSA, per germline. Trimming stripped 1 base from V and 13 bases from J, with 13 bases between. The CDR3 has 12 residues. Written as DNA, the CDR3 is TGTGCCAGCAGCTTAGATTTAGCCCCGTTCACCTTC. Protein: CASSLDLAPFTF. Looking up the rest from reference TRBV7-2 and TRBJ1-2 gives the full variable domain: GAGVSQSPSNKVTEKGKDVELRCDPISGHTALYWYRQSLGQGLEFLIYFQGNSAPDKSGLPSDRFSAERTGGSVSTLTIQRTQQEDSAVYLCASSLDLAPFTFGSGTRLTVV.

To note about this clonotype: Just one base apart from a much larger clone, this may be a read error. The rearrangement links TRBV5-1 to TRBJ1-2; a possible D gene is TRBD1 (5 bases). Between the trimmed V and J ends, which lost 7 bases and 5 bases, there was a span of 21 bases. Germline assignment: CDR1 SGHRS and CDR2 YFSETQ. The CDR3 runs to 15 residues. CDR3 DNA sequence: TGCGCCAGCGGCTCGGGCGGGGGAGCGGTGTATGGCTACACCTTC. This translates into CASGSGGGAVYGYTF.

This clonotype was counted a single time. This may come from a read error, since a much larger clone is one base off. V gene TRBV5-6 combines with J gene TRBJ1-1; D is possibly TRBD1 (6 bases). Germline V gives CDR1 SGHDT, CDR2 YYEEEE. The CDR3 spans 15 residues. V lost 3 bases and J 5 bases, leaving 17 bases between the germline ends. The CDR3 DNA reads as TGTGCCAGCAGCTGGAGGACAGTCGGGAGGACTGAAGCTTTCTTT. It translates to CASSWRTVGRTEAFF. The full variable domain, in which reference TRBV5-6 and TRBJ1-1 provide the parts outside the CDR3, is DAGVTQSPTHLIKTRGQQVTLRCSPKSGHDTVSWYQQALGQGPQFIFQYYEEEERQRGNFPDRFSGHQFPNYSSELNVNALLLGDSALYLCASSWRTVGRTEAFFGQGTRLTVV.

The chain links TRBV6-1 to TRBJ2-1, with 10 bases identical to TRBD2. Unmatched junction bases numbered 1, after V lost 3 bases and J lost 5 bases. The CDR3 spans 14 residues. Germline V CDR1 and CDR2: MNHNS, SASEGT. This chain's CDR3 is CASSDSGGDNEQFF. The CDR3 coding sequence is TGTGCCAGCAGTGACAGCGGGGGGGACAATGAGCAGTTCTTC.

In this sample, this clonotype turned up a few times. The chain recombines TRBV12-3 or TRBV12-4 with TRBJ2-5; no clear D gene. Trimming left V 4 bases short and J 5 bases short, with 8 bases between. The CDR3 length is 12 residues. The CDR3 loop reads CASSSESETQYF. Here the CDR3 DNA reads TGTGCCAGCAGTTCGGAATCGGAGACCCAGTACTTC.

The rearrangement joins TRBV6-2 or TRBV6-3 to TRBJ2-7; TRBD1 aligns across 10 bases. V gave up 7 bases and J gave up 3 bases; unmatched junction bases: 6. In germline, CDR1 is MNHEY, CDR2 SVGEGT. The length of the CDR3 is 14 residues. CDR3 sequence reads: CASTSRDRGYEQYF. The DNA of the CDR3 is TGTGCCAGCACATCGCGGGACAGGGGCTACGAGCAGTACTTC.

This chain connects TRBV7-2 to TRBJ2-3; 8 bases align to TRBD1. The germline V gene encodes CDR1 SGHTA and CDR2 FQGNSA. V lost 1 base, J lost 4 bases, and 1 base stayed unmatched. The CDR3 runs to 14 residues. The CDR3 DNA is TGTGCCAGCAGCTTAGGACAGGGGCCAGATACGCAGTATTTT. It yields the protein CASSLGQGPDTQYF.

Comments on this clonotype: No conserved phenylalanine or tryptophan ends this CDR3, so it is likely a read error. Because the CDR3's place on the DNA is in doubt, the DNA is left out and the CDR3 is given as listed by TCRdb. The chain joins TRBV6-1 to TRBJ1-6. From germline, CDR1 is MNHNS and CDR2 SASEGT. Counting both end residues, the CDR3 totals 9 amino acids. Here the CDR3 reads CASSPLPTS.

The chain employs TRBV2 and TRBJ2-1, with 13 bases identical to TRBD2. The junction had 2 bases not matched to a gene; V was cut back by 5 bases and J by 7 bases. The germline CDR1 and CDR2 sequences are SNHLY and FYNNEI. This CDR3 spans 14 amino acids. The DNA for the CDR3 is TGTGCCAGCAGTCGGACTAGCGGGAGTAATGAGCAGTTCTTC. As protein: CASSRTSGSNEQFF.

This clonotype was found a few times. This likely comes from a read error, as the CDR3 has no conserved phenylalanine or tryptophan at its end. This rearrangement joins TRBV12-3 or TRBV12-4 to TRBJ2-3; possible D gene TRBD2, 6 bases. There are 12 residues in the CDR3. V shed 6 bases and J shed 6 bases, with 10 bases lying between them. The chain's CDR3 is CASRLASDTQYL. The CDR3 bases are TGTGCCAGCAGACTAGCTTCCGATACGCAGTATCTT.

V gene TRBV7-9 combines with J gene TRBJ1-1; TRBD1 aligns across 9 bases. Germline-derived CDR1 and CDR2 are SEHNR and FQNEAQ (reference sequence). V was clipped by 2 bases and J by 7 bases; unmatched bases: 8. The CDR3 runs 15 residues. CDR3 protein: CASSLSGQGNHEAFF. The DNA for the CDR3 is TGTGCCAGCAGCTTATCAGGACAGGGGAATCATGAAGCTTTCTTT.

J is TRBJ1-1 and V is TRBV5-1; TRBD1 is a possible D gene (5 bases). This CDR3 has 15 residues. V was clipped by 4 bases and J by 0 bases, with 13 bases between them. Germline CDR1 SGHRS, CDR2 YFSETQ. CDR3 sequence (DNA): TGCGCCAGCAGCCCTCGACAGACAATGAACACTGAAGCTTTCTTT. Protein: CASSPRQTMNTEAFF.

This clonotype occurred a few times. The chain carries TRBV6-2 or TRBV6-3 and TRBJ2-7, with 7 bases lining up with TRBD1. V was pared by 9 bases and J by 5 bases, with 19 bases of the junction left unmatched. This CDR3 has 16 amino acids. Germline V lookup: CDR1 MNHEY, CDR2 SVGEGT. The CDR3 sequence: CASPCDRDPNLHEQYF. CDR3 nucleotide sequence: TGTGCCAGTCCCTGTGACAGGGATCCCAACCTCCACGAGCAGTACTTC.

The chain combines TRBV20-1 with TRBJ2-3, with 10 bases identical to TRBD1. Germline-derived CDR1 and CDR2 are DFQATT and SNEGSKA (reference sequence). There are 14 residues in the CDR3. J was trimmed by 2 bases and V by 5 bases; bases with no gene match: 4. CDR3 in amino acids: CSAGTGVFTDTQYF. Written as DNA, the CDR3 is TGCAGTGCTGGGACAGGGGTCTTCACAGATACGCAGTATTTT.

As regards this clonotype: Relative to the germline gene, one junction end is altered; a read error may explain this. The chain uses TRBV18 and TRBJ2-3; perhaps TRBD2 as D (5 bases). CDR1 and CDR2 (germline): KGHSH, LQKENI. The CDR3 is 16 amino acids. The CDR3 loop reads CASPRTSGDSTDTQNF. CDR3 sequence (DNA): TGTGCCAGCCCACGGACGAGCGGCGATAGCACAGATACGCAGAATTTT. Full variable domain (rest looked up from reference TRBV18 and TRBJ2-3): NAGVMQNPRHLVRRRGQEARLRCSPMKGHSHVYWYRQLPEEGLKFMVYLQKENIIDESGMPKERFSAEFPKEGPSILRIQQVVRGDSAAYFCASPRTSGDSTDTQNFGPGTRLTVL.

The rearrangement links TRBV12-3 or TRBV12-4 to TRBJ2-7; D not resolved. The ends were cut back, 1 base at V and 6 bases at J, with 10 bases in the middle. There are 13 residues in the CDR3. CDR3 region: CASSLERAGEQYF. CDR3 DNA sequence: TGTGCCAGCAGTTTAGAAAGGGCCGGCGAGCAGTACTTC.

This clonotype was observed many times. CDR3 in amino acids: CASSPSSTGELFF. For the CDR3, the DNA is TGTGCCAGCAGCCCATCTAGCACCGGGGAGCTGTTTTTT. The genes are TRBV4-2 and TRBJ2-2; no firm D call. The V gene's germline CDR1 is LGHNA and CDR2 YNFKEQ. This CDR3 contains 13 residues. Trimming cost V 4 bases and J 4 bases, with 7 bases left between them.

The chain employs TRBV3-1 and TRBJ1-2; D is possibly TRBD1 (6 bases). The CDR3 extends over 15 amino acids. The germline CDR1 and CDR2 sequences are LGHDT and YNNKEL (reference sequence). Trimming removed 4 bases at V and 3 bases at J, with 15 bases between. The CDR3 loop reads CASSPGGGRDYGYTF. The DNA of the CDR3 is TGTGCCAGCAGCCCCGGGGGGGGCCGGGACTATGGCTACACCTTC.

This clonotype has a handful of counts. The rearrangement joins TRBV7-9 to TRBJ2-3; perhaps TRBD1 as D (5 bases). Germline values: CDR1 SEHNR, CDR2 FQNEAQ (reference sequence). The CDR3 covers 14 residues. Trimming stripped 5 bases from V and 2 bases from J, with 11 bases between. CDR3 sequence (DNA): TGTGCCAGCAGCGCGCGACAGTACACAGATACGCAGTATTTT. As protein: CASSARQYTDTQYF.

V is TRBV4-3 and J is TRBJ2-2; 14 bases match TRBD2. CDR1 and CDR2 (germline): LGHNA, YSLEER. V dropped 0 bases and J dropped 6; count of bases not matched to a gene: 6. There are 18 residues in the CDR3. Here the CDR3 reads CASSQEGLTSGRAGELFF. CDR3 in DNA: TGCGCCAGCAGCCAAGAGGGACTGACTAGCGGGAGGGCCGGGGAGCTGTTTTTT.

Many counts were recorded for this clonotype. J is TRBJ1-1 and V is TRBV12-3 or TRBV12-4; D ambiguous. Trimming removed 4 bases at V and 4 bases at J, with 7 bases between. The length of the CDR3 is 12 residues. CDR3 bases: TGTGCCAGCAGTTCATATGCCACTGAAGCTTTCTTT. Its translation is CASSSYATEAFF.